The clone carrying this T cell receptor (beta chain) occurred many times. Its specificity is unknown. TCRdb redid the calling of the 5' RACE reads with MiXCR, one entry per CDR3 protein. The sample holds some 270,000 distinct CDR3 sequences, roughly 32% seen once. This CDR3 comprises 13 residues. CDR1 is DFQATT, CDR2 SNEGSKA, per germline (reference sequence). The germline V and J ends were trimmed by 1 base and 0 bases, with 7 bases remaining between them. The data were taken from a study of CD8 T cells in ankylosing spondylitis. Regarding the study as a whole: Within ankylosing spondylitis blood, a TCR beta motif made up of roughly eight highly homologous variants appeared to be characteristic.

The sample comprised blood, either unsorted or a sorted T cell fraction (not recorded which). This sequence originates from a male donor with ankylosing spondylitis or in good health (not recorded which). V usage is TRBV20-1 and J usage is TRBJ2-7; no clear D. The CDR3 nucleotides read TGCAGTGCTAGAGTACGTTACTCCTACGAGCAGTACTTC. This gives the protein CSARVRYSYEQYF.